This record concerns one T cell receptor (beta chain) sequence. The antigen remains unidentified. The entry originates in a study of beta chain features in type 1 diabetes. Study outcomes and limitations: The similarity of naive, central memory and Treg TCRB repertoires appeared greater among patients than among healthy donors. More deletions and fewer insertions at VDJ junctions were seen in type 1 diabetes patients. Shortening of TCRB CDR3s, moderate but significant, appeared in all four CD4+ subsets of Type 1 diabetes patients.

The V gene lost 5 bases and the J gene lost 6 bases, with 13 bases spanning the gap. CDR3 size: 13 residues. In germline, CDR1 is KGHSH, CDR2 LQKENI. The sequenced template was cDNA made from the entire isolated RNA. Samples of naive, central memory and regulatory T cells yielded a mean of around 3.4 million reads. Some clones are missing from TCRdb's copy, which holds only in-frame ones; the method was immunoSEQ multiplex PCR. The sample records around 650,000 clones, approximately 13% being singletons. The specimen was naive CD4+ T cells from blood. The receptor was isolated from a man aged 25 to 45 with type 1 diabetes. The chain is built from TRBV18 and TRBJ1-2; D possibly corresponds to TRBD1 (6 bases). The CDR3 is CASSVDSKNGYTF. In DNA, the CDR3 is TGTGCCAGCTCAGTGGACAGCAAAAATGGCTACACCTTC.